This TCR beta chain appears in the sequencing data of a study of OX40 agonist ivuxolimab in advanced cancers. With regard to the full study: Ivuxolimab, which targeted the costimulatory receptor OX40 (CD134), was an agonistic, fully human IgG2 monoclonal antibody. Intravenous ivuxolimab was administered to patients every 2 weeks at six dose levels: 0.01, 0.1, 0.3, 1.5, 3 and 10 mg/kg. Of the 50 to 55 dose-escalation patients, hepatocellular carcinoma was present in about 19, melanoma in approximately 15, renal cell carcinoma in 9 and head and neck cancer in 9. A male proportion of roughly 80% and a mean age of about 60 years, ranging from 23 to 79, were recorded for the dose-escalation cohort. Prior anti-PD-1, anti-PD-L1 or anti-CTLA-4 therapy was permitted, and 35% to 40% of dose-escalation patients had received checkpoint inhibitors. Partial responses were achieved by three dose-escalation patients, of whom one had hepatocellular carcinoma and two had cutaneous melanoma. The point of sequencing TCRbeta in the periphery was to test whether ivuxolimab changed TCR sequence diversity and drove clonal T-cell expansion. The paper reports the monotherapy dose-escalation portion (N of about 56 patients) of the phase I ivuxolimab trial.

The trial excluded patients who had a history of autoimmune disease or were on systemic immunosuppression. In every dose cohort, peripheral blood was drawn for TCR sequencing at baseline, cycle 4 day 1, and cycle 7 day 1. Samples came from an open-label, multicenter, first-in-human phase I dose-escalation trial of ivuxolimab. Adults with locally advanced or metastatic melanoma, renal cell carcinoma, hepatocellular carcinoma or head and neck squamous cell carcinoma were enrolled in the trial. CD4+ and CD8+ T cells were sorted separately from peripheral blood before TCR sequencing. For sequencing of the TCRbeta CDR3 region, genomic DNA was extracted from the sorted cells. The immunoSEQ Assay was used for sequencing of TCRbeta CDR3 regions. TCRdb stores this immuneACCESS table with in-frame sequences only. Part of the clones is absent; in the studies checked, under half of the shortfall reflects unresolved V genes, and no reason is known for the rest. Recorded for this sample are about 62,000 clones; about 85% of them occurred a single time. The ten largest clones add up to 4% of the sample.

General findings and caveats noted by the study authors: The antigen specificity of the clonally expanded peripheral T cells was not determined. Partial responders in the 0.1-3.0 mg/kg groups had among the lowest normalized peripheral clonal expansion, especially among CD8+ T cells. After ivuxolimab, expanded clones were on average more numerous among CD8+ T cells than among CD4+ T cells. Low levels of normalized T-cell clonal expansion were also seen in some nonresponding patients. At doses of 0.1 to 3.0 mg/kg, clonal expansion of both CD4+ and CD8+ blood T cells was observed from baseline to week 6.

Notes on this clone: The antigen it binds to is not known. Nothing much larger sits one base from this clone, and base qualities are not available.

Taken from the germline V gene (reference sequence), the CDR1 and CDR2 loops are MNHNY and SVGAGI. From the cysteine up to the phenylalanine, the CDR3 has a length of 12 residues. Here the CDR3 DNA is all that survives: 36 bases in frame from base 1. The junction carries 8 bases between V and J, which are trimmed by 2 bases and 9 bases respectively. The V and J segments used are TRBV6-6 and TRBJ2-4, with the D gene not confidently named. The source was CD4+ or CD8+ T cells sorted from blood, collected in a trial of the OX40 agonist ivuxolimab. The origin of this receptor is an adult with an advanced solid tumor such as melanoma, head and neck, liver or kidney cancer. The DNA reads TGTGCCAGCAGTTACGCGGTGGGCATTCAGTACTTC. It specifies CASSYAVGIQYF.